This T cell receptor (beta chain) was recorded in a study of circulating CD8 cells and anti-PD-1 response in melanoma. From live CD3+CD8+TCRalphabeta+ cells, four PD-1 and/or TIGIT subsets were sorted. CDR1 MDHEN and CDR2 SYDVKM come from the germline V gene. Trimming took 3 bases from V and 5 from J, leaving 7 bases between them. This CDR3 is 13 amino acids long. By sample share, this clonotype is hyperexpanded. The QIAseq Immune Repertoire TCR panel built the libraries from around 15 ng of total RNA. Each CDR3 protein is one row after TCRdb ran MiXCR on the reads. Of roughly 400 distinct CDR3 sequences in the sample, 10% were seen once.

The gene calls are TRBV28 and TRBJ2-2; possible D gene TRBD2, 6 bases. Sequencing used CD8+ T cells from PBMCs, obtained at baseline or after one month of anti-PD-1 therapy (not recorded which). The source of this sequence is a human donor with melanoma. CDR3 DNA: TGTGCCAGCAGTTTCCGGGGGACCGGGGAGCTGTTTTTT. Protein product: CASSFRGTGELFF.